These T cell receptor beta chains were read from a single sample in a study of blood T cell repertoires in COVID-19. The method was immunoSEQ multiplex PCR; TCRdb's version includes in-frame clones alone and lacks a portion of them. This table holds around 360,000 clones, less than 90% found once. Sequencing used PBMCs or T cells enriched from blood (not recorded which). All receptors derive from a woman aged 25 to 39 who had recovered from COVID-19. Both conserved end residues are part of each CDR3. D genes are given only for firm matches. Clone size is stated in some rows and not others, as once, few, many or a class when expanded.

CASSVGVSGVYGYTF	TGTGCCAGCAGCGTAGGTGTGTCAGGGGTCTATGGCTACACCTTC	TRBV9	TRBJ1-2	NA	NA
CASSESRSGELFF	TGCGCCAGCAGTGAGTCGAGGAGCGGGGAGCTGTTTTTT	TRBV10-1	TRBJ2-2	NA	NA
CASTPGFGEKLFF	TGTGCCAGCACTCCGGGTTTCGGTGAAAAACTGTTTTTT	TRBV5-4	TRBJ1-4	NA	NA
CASSSGTHYGYTF	TGTGCCAGCAGTTCCGGGACTCACTATGGCTACACCTTC	TRBV6-5	TRBJ1-2	NA	NA
CASKTGSYNSPLHF	TGTGCCAGCAAAACAGGCTCCTATAATTCACCCCTCCACTTT	TRBV28	TRBJ1-6	NA	NA
CASRGETQYF	TGCGCCAGCCGAGGAGAGACCCAGTACTTC	TRBV5-1	TRBJ2-5	NA	NA
CASGLAGVGETQYF	TGTGCCAGCGGCCTAGCGGGAGTGGGTGAGACCCAGTACTTC	TRBV6-2/TRBV6-3	TRBJ2-5	TRBD2	once
CASSQGQGDTEAFF	TGTGCCAGCAGCCAGGGACAGGGGGACACTGAAGCTTTCTTT	TRBV5-6	TRBJ1-1	TRBD1	once
CASSLTSGRDYEQYF	TGTGCCAGCAGCCTGACTAGCGGGAGGGACTACGAGCAGTACTTC	TRBV11-2	TRBJ2-7	TRBD2	NA
CASSLTAVNTGELFF	TGTGCCAGCAGCTTAACAGCGGTTAACACCGGGGAGCTGTTTTTT	TRBV7-9	TRBJ2-2	NA	few
CASSLGPRRGPNQPQHF	TGTGCCAGCAGTTTAGGGCCCCGGCGGGGGCCCAATCAGCCCCAGCATTTT	TRBV27	TRBJ1-5	NA	NA
CASSLFTSGFSYEQYF	TGTGCCAGCAGCTTATTTACTAGCGGGTTCTCCTACGAGCAGTACTTC	TRBV13	TRBJ2-7	TRBD2	NA
CASGLIRLLAGGFTDTQYF	TGTGCTAGTGGTTTGATCCGCCTCCTAGCGGGGGGGTTCACAGATACGCAGTATTTT	TRBV12-5	TRBJ2-3	TRBD2	NA
CATSDTGTGEGYTF	TGTGCCACCAGTGACACCGGGACAGGAGAGGGCTACACCTTC	TRBV24-1	TRBJ1-2	TRBD1	NA
CATSEEGQGARNEQFF	TGTGCCACCAGTGAGGAAGGACAGGGGGCGCGGAATGAGCAGTTCTTC	TRBV24-1	TRBJ2-1	TRBD1	NA
CASSAYRESQPQHF	TGTGCCAGCAGCGCGTACAGGGAGAGTCAGCCCCAGCATTTT	TRBV2	TRBJ1-5	NA	NA
CASSSQGAGNTIYF	TGCGCCAGCAGCTCCCAGGGGGCTGGAAACACCATATATTTT	TRBV5-1	TRBJ1-3	TRBD1	NA
CASSLESGNYGYTF	TGTGCCAGCAGCTTGGAGTCGGGGAACTATGGCTACACCTTC	TRBV5-5	TRBJ1-2	NA	NA
CASSSYSYEQYF	TGTGCCAGCAGCTCTTACAGCTACGAGCAGTACTTC	TRBV14	TRBJ2-7	NA	NA
CASSQQASAGELFF	TGTGCCAGCAGCCAGCAGGCTAGCGCCGGGGAGCTGTTTTTT	TRBV13	TRBJ2-2	NA	NA
CASSTPGTSGGARSTGELFF	TGTGCCAGTAGTACCCCCGGGACTAGCGGGGGCGCCAGGTCCACCGGGGAGCTGTTTTTT	TRBV19	TRBJ2-2	TRBD2	NA
CASSPGGSNTEAFF	TGCGCCAGCAGCCCCGGCGGGTCGAACACTGAAGCTTTCTTT	TRBV4-1	TRBJ1-1	NA	NA
CASSQVLAGANEQFF	TGCGCCAGCAGCCAAGTACTAGCGGGAGCCAATGAGCAGTTCTTC	TRBV4-1	TRBJ2-1	TRBD2	NA
CASSLGGGGTEAFF	TGTGCCAGCAGCTTGGGAGGGGGCGGCACTGAAGCTTTCTTT	TRBV5-4	TRBJ1-1	TRBD1	NA
CASSLSRDRGPFYGYTF	TGTGCCAGCAGTTTAAGCCGGGACAGGGGCCCTTTCTATGGCTACACCTTC	TRBV27	TRBJ1-2	TRBD1	NA
CASSLSPGGLPKTQYF	TGTGCCAGCAGTCTTTCACCAGGGGGACTCCCCAAGACCCAGTACTTC	TRBV27	TRBJ2-5	NA	NA
CASCPGQGAVIEETQYF	TGTGCCAGCTGTCCGGGACAGGGGGCAGTAATCGAAGAGACCCAGTACTTC	TRBV3-1/TRBV3-2	TRBJ2-5	TRBD1	NA
CASSRRDSTDTQYF	TGTGCCAGCAGTCGGAGGGACTCCACAGATACGCAGTATTTT	TRBV27	TRBJ2-3	NA	few
CASSTGSGANVLTF	TGTGCCAGCTCAACAGGGTCTGGGGCCAACGTCCTGACTTTC	TRBV18	TRBJ2-6	NA	NA
CASRSSSRASTDTQYF	TGTGCCAGCAGATCCTCTTCGCGGGCAAGCACAGATACGCAGTATTTT	TRBV2	TRBJ2-3	NA	NA
CASLDIFNQPQHF	TGTGCCAGCTTGGACATATTCAATCAGCCCCAGCATTTT	TRBV6-6	TRBJ1-5	NA	NA
CASSQAANGYTF	TGTGCCAGCAGCCAAGCTGCGAACGGCTACACCTTC	TRBV3-1/TRBV3-2	TRBJ1-2	NA	NA
CASSDGQLTYEQYF	TGTGCCAGCAGTGATGGGCAGCTCACCTACGAGCAGTACTTC	TRBV2	TRBJ2-7	NA	once
CAVDARGANTEAFF	TGTGCCGTGGACGCCAGGGGCGCGAACACTGAAGCTTTCTTT	TRBV30	TRBJ1-1	NA	NA
CASSWNTEAFF	TGTGCCAGTAGCTGGAACACTGAAGCTTTCTTT	TRBV19	TRBJ1-1	NA	once
CASSMLTGGLYEQYF	TGTGCCAGCAGTATGCTGACAGGGGGGCTCTACGAGCAGTACTTC	TRBV6-5	TRBJ2-7	TRBD1	NA
CASSLTRAYYNEQFF	TGTGCCAGCAGTTTAACGAGAGCGTACTACAATGAGCAGTTCTTC	TRBV28	TRBJ2-1	NA	NA
CASSPRAETYEQYF	TGTGCCAGCTCACCACGGGCAGAAACCTACGAGCAGTACTTC	TRBV18	TRBJ2-7	NA	NA
CASSLNRVNYGYTF	TGTGCCAGCAGCCTAAACAGAGTTAACTATGGCTACACCTTC	TRBV11-2	TRBJ1-2	NA	NA
CASNNPRGLDYGYTF	TGTGCCAGTAACAACCCCAGGGGGCTCGACTATGGCTACACCTTC	TRBV19	TRBJ1-2	TRBD1	NA
CASSEPGQGTDTQYF	TGCGCCAGCAGTGAACCGGGACAGGGGACAGATACGCAGTATTTT	TRBV10-2	TRBJ2-3	TRBD1	NA
CASSLSGDDYGYTF	TGTGCCAGCAGCCTTTCAGGGGACGACTATGGCTACACCTTC	TRBV7-2	TRBJ1-2	NA	NA
CASSPPSGGQGEQFF	TGTGCCAGCAGCCCCCCCAGCGGGGGGCAGGGTGAGCAGTTCTTC	TRBV13	TRBJ2-1	TRBD2	NA
CASSQAGGSKITF	TGTGCCAGCAGCCAAGCAGGCGGGAGTAAGATCACCTTC	TRBV4-2	TRBJ1-2	NA	few
CAWNRQGVGKLFF	TGTGCCTGGAATCGCCAGGGGGTCGGAAAACTGTTTTTT	TRBV30	TRBJ1-4	TRBD1	few
CASSLVLLETQYF	TGTGCCAGCAGCTTGGTACTTTTGGAGACCCAGTACTTC	TRBV5-8	TRBJ2-5	NA	once
CASRRSEGRVHGYTF	TGTGCCAGTAGGCGGTCGGAGGGGCGAGTACATGGCTACACCTTC	TRBV19	TRBJ1-2	NA	NA
CASSRRTAGAGELFF	TGTGCCAGCAGCCGTAGGACAGCCGGCGCCGGGGAGCTGTTTTTT	TRBV7-2	TRBJ2-2	NA	NA
CASSSLGRTGELFF	TGTGCCAGCAGCTCCTTAGGGAGGACCGGGGAGCTGTTTTTT	TRBV7-9	TRBJ2-2	NA	NA
CASSHPTRGFVSNQPQHF	TGCGCCAGCAGCCATCCTACTCGGGGTTTTGTTAGCAATCAGCCCCAGCATTTT	TRBV4-1	TRBJ1-5	NA	NA
CASSSVSGQGTNEKLFF	TGTGCCAGTAGTTCCGTATCCGGACAGGGGACTAATGAAAAACTGTTTTTT	TRBV19	TRBJ1-4	TRBD1	NA
CASSLVVLRAGETQYF	TGTGCCAGCAGCTTGGTTGTGCTCAGGGCGGGGGAGACCCAGTACTTC	TRBV5-8	TRBJ2-5	NA	NA
CALVVWLMNTEAFF	TGTGCCTTAGTAGTATGGTTGATGAACACTGAAGCTTTCTTT	TRBV19	TRBJ1-1	NA	NA
CASSQGGGVAKNIQYF	TGCGCCAGCAGCCAAGGAGGGGGGGTAGCCAAAAACATTCAGTACTTC	TRBV4-1	TRBJ2-4	NA	NA
CASSRTSGKDEQYF	TGTGCCAGCAGTCGGACTAGCGGGAAGGACGAGCAGTACTTC	TRBV28	TRBJ2-7	TRBD2	many